A single sample gave rise to the 9 T cell receptor beta chains below, sequenced in a study of human T cells and chemical hapten exposure. TCRdb passed the RACE reads through MiXCR, listing each CDR3 protein once. The sample comprises approximately 80,000 distinct CDR3 sequences, roughly a tenth of which are singletons, and about 2.3% rests with the top ten. Time point here: patch test 2, 6 weeks after DPC sensitization. The treatment here: therapeutic diphenylcyclopropenone sensitization with weekly scalp DPC. The source was whole blood, collected in connection with sensitization to the hapten diphenylcyclopropenone (DPC). Receptors originate from a woman aged 25-40 years with alopecia areata. Some clones in this sample may be carry-over from other donors' samples.

This rearrangement joins TRBV20-1 to TRBJ1-2; no firm D call. V dropped 2 bases and J dropped 5 bases, with 6 bases sitting between them. Germline loops: CDR1 DFQATT, CDR2 SNEGSKA (reference sequence). There are 11 residues in the CDR3. The CDR3 DNA follows: TGCAGTGCTAGACAGGAGTATGGCTACACCTTC. Its protein is CSARQEYGYTF.

This clonotype has only a few counts. The chain couples TRBV18 to TRBJ1-5, with a tentative D call TRBD1 (6 bases). Germline-derived CDR1 and CDR2 are KGHSH and LQKENI. The length of the CDR3 is 14 residues. V lost 6 bases and J 1 base, leaving 10 bases between the germline ends. This CDR3 reads CASSEGVSNQPQHF. The CDR3 coding sequence is TGTGCCAGCTCGGAGGGGGTCAGCAATCAGCCCCAGCATTTT.

At least ten counts were recorded for this clonotype. This chain links TRBV29-1 with TRBJ2-7, with a possible D match to TRBD1 (5 bases). The CDR3 length is 13 residues. The V end was cut by 8 bases, the J end by 5 bases, with 19 bases between. Germline CDR1 reads SQVTM; CDR2 reads ANQGSEA. This CDR3 reads CSTRATENHEQYF. In DNA form, the CDR3 reads TGCAGCACCAGGGCCACTGAGAACCACGAGCAGTACTTC.

This clonotype was observed at least ten times. The genes are TRBV12-3 or TRBV12-4 and TRBJ2-2; the match to TRBD2 covers 10 bases. The CDR3 is 19 residues long. Germline trimming cut 7 bases from V and 1 base from J; bases unmatched to any gene: 15. The CDR3 bases are TGTGCCAGCACCGTACTAGCGGGGCGGCCCCTAGGGAACACCGGGGAGCTGTTTTTT. Encoded protein: CASTVLAGRPLGNTGELFF.

There are many counts of this clonotype. The chain joins TRBV29-1 to TRBJ2-2, with D perhaps TRBD2 (6 bases). The CDR3 has 13 residues. Trimming cost V 7 bases and J 2 bases, with 11 bases left between them. From germline, CDR1 is SQVTM and CDR2 ANQGSEA. DNA of the CDR3: TGCAGCGGCGGGACTTCAAACACCGGGGAGCTGTTTTTT. This codes for CSGGTSNTGELFF.

Many counts were recorded for this clonotype. The chain recombines TRBV21-1 with TRBJ1-2; the D call of TRBD1 is as the table states it, not checked on the DNA. TRBV21-1 corresponds to a pseudogene. This CDR3 is built from 13 residues. The CDR3 region has the DNA TGTGCCAGCAGCAAACTAGGCGGGGGAGGCTACACCTTC. Residues: CASSKLGGGGYTF.

A single count supports this clonotype. This may arise from a read error, as a much more abundant clone is one base away. The chain recombines TRBV29-1 with TRBJ2-1, with D unresolved. Between the trimmed V and J ends, which lost 8 bases and 4 bases, there was a span of 6 bases. The germline V gene encodes CDR1 SQVTM and CDR2 ANQGSEA. This CDR3 is 10 amino acids long. The CDR3 region has the DNA TGCAGCCCCGTATACAATGAGCAGTTCTTC. Translating gives CSPVYNEQFF.

This clonotype was picked up many times. V gene TRBV6-2 or TRBV6-3 combines with J gene TRBJ2-1, with TRBD2 identical over 9 bases. The CDR3 is 14 residues long. Germline CDR1 MNHEY, CDR2 SVGEGT. V shed 11 bases, J shed 8 bases, and the junction held 13 bases outside the gene matches. CDR3 coding DNA: TGTGCCGGTGGGCGGCGGGAGGGCCGCGATGAGCAGTTCTTC. Translating it yields CAGGRREGRDEQFF.

This clonotype occurred many times. This chain uses TRBV7-9 with TRBJ1-2, with no clear D. This CDR3 spans 14 amino acids. Trimming took 5 bases from V and 2 from J, leaving 12 bases between them. The V gene's germline CDR1 is SEHNR and CDR2 FQNEAQ (reference sequence). This chain's CDR3 is CASSPWTPNYGYTF. The CDR3 DNA is TGTGCCAGCAGCCCATGGACGCCCAACTATGGCTACACCTTC.